A selection of T cell receptor beta chains follows, all from one sample in a study of cytomegalovirus exposure and HLA in healthy donors. Libraries were prepared by immunoSEQ multiplex PCR; TCRdb keeps only in-frame clonotypes and omits some of them. The sample yields 180,000 or so clones, roughly 74% seen once. Input material: PBMCs. The receptors originated from a female donor in good health and CMV-seronegative. Both conserved end residues are part of each CDR3. A D gene is named only where the DNA matches it firmly. Clone size is not always given. Where it is, it says once, few, many or a class for expanded clones.

d_gene,v_gene,j_gene,abundance,CDR3nt,CDR3aa
TRBD1,TRBV7-3,TRBJ1-1,once,TGTGCCAGCAGCTCGACAGGGGGAGTCACTGAAGCTTTCTTT,CASSSTGGVTEAFF
-,TRBV5-1,TRBJ1-1,-,TGCGCCAGCAGCACCACAGGGTCTGTAGCTTTCTTT,CASSTTGSVAFF
-,TRBV6-6,TRBJ2-4,few,TGTGCCAGCAGCAAAGGAACAGGGGCCAAAAACATTCAGTACTTC,CASSKGTGAKNIQYF
TRBD1,TRBV6-1,TRBJ1-6,once,TGTGCCAGCAGGGGGAGCGCAGGGGGTAATTCACCCCTCCACTTT,CASRGSAGGNSPLHF
-,TRBV4-2,TRBJ1-2,-,TGTGCCAGCAGCCAAGGTCCAGGGGAAGGGTATGGCTACACCTTC,CASSQGPGEGYGYTF
TRBD1,TRBV29-1,TRBJ2-7,few,TGCAGCGTGGGGGACAGGGGGGGGGAGCAGTACTTC,CSVGDRGGEQYF
-,TRBV30,TRBJ1-5,-,TGTGCCTGGAGTCTCACAGGCAATCAGCCCCAGCATTTT,CAWSLTGNQPQHF
-,TRBV18,TRBJ2-3,-,TGTGCCAGCTCACCAGAGGCTGACGATACGCAGTATTTT,CASSPEADDTQYF
-,TRBV25-1,TRBJ2-7,-,TGTGCCAGCAGTGAACTCCCCTACGAGCAGTACTTC,CASSELPYEQYF
-,TRBV30,TRBJ1-5,-,TGTGCCTGGAAGGAGCAGGGGAATCAGCCCCAGCATTTT,CAWKEQGNQPQHF
-,TRBV11-2,TRBJ1-5,-,TGTGCCAGCAGCTTAGGTCCAGGTGGCAATCAGCCCCAGCATTTT,CASSLGPGGNQPQHF
TRBD2,TRBV7-9,TRBJ2-3,-,TGTGCCAGCAGCTTACGACTGGGACTAGCGGGAGGTTCGGCGCAGTATTTT,CASSLRLGLAGGSAQYF
-,TRBV6-1,TRBJ2-7,-,TGCGGGAGTTCGAGCTCCTACGAGCAGTACTTC,CGSSSSYEQYF
-,TRBV5-8,TRBJ2-6,-,TGTGCCAGCAGCTTGGCCGTCACAGCCGCTGGGGCCAACGTCCTGACTTTC,CASSLAVTAAGANVLTF
TRBD1,TRBV2,TRBJ2-7,-,TGTGCCAGCAGTGCCCCGGGACAGGGGTTCTACGAGCAGTACTTC,CASSAPGQGFYEQYF
TRBD2,TRBV7-3,TRBJ2-1,-,TGTGCCAGCTCCGGACTAGCGGGGGATTTAAGCTCCTACAATGAGCAGTTCTTC,CASSGLAGDLSSYNEQFF
-,TRBV21-1,TRBJ1-5,few,TGTGCCAGCAGCAAAATTCCGGCAGGATATATCCCTAAGAGGCCGGGACAGGGGAATCAGCCCCAGCATTTT,CASSKIPAGYIPKRPGQGNQPQHF
-,TRBV4-1,TRBJ1-1,-,TGCGCCAGCAGCCTGACCGGACAACTGAACACTGAAGCTTTCTTT,CASSLTGQLNTEAFF
-,TRBV5-4,TRBJ2-1,-,TGTGCCAGCACCGGGCCGGGGGAAGAGAATGAGCAGTTCTTC,CASTGPGEENEQFF
-,TRBV10-3,TRBJ2-3,-,TGTGCCATCAGTGAGGGAGCGGGCACAGATACGCAGTATTTT,CAISEGAGTDTQYF
-,TRBV19,TRBJ1-1,-,TGTGCCAGTAGTATAGTATCTGGGGGCGCGGGGGTGAACACTGAAGCTTTCTTT,CASSIVSGGAGVNTEAFF
TRBD1,TRBV7-9,TRBJ1-1,-,TGTTCCAGCAGCTTAGGGACAGGGGCCACTGAAGCTTTCTTT,CSSSLGTGATEAFF
TRBD1,TRBV7-2,TRBJ1-2,-,TGTGCCAGCAGCCTCCGCCCGGACAGGGCCTATGGCTACACCTTC,CASSLRPDRAYGYTF